The 3 T cell receptor beta chains below all came from one sample that was sequenced in a study of blood T cell repertoires in COVID-19. The repertoire was sequenced with immunoSEQ multiplex PCR; TCRdb's copy has only in-frame clones and lacks some. Among about 130,000 clones, roughly 86% were seen once, and the ten largest hold over 9.5%. Sequenced input: peripheral blood. Every receptor here comes from a woman aged 70-85 years with COVID-19, enrolled during active disease.

This sequence joins TRBV18 and TRBJ1-4; D might be TRBD1 (5 bases). The germline V gene encodes CDR1 KGHSH and CDR2 LQKENI. Trimming pared 3 bases from V and 10 bases from J, leaving 9 bases between. The CDR3 extends over 12 amino acids. DNA of the CDR3: TGTGCCAGCTCACCGCCCGACAGAAAACTGTTTTTT. Its translation is CASSPPDRKLFF.

The chain is built from TRBV11-2 and TRBJ1-2; D uncertain. Germline CDR1 and CDR2: SGHAT and FQNNGV. V shed 3 bases and J shed 0 bases, with 8 bases lying between them. There are 14 residues in the CDR3. CDR3 loop: CASSFATSNYGYTF. CDR3 nucleotide sequence: TGTGCCAGCAGCTTCGCCACTTCTAACTATGGCTACACCTTC.

The chain is built from TRBV4-1 and TRBJ2-7; 8 bases are shared with TRBD2. V gave up 1 base and J gave up 4 bases; unmatched junction bases: 9. The length of the CDR3 is 16 residues. Germline-derived CDR1 and CDR2 are MGHRA and YSYEKL. The CDR3 DNA reads as TGCGCCAGCAGCCAAGCGTCCGGGACTAGGAATTACGAGCAGTACTTC. It codes for CASSQASGTRNYEQYF.